Reported below is one T cell receptor (beta chain). The antigen it recognizes is unknown. No much larger clone is present one base from it, and per-base qualities are unavailable. The immunoSEQ Assay, a bias-controlled multiplex PCR, was used to amplify TCRbeta CDR3 regions from genomic DNA. The source study handled its data this way. Within the assay, amplification of reference gene primers was used to estimate how many nucleated cells each sample contained. Sequence reads were collapsed and filtered to measure the absolute abundance of every unique TCRbeta CDR3 rearrangement. For each sample, productive Simpson clonality was calculated by taking the square root of Simpson's diversity index across productive rearrangements. Here the immuneACCESS table is served through TCRdb, limited to in-frame sequences with V and J called. Missing clones are a known gap in these copies; in checked studies unresolved V genes cover under half, and the rest lacks a known reason. The DNA gave D and trimming, while V, J and clone size come from that table. Across this sample there are 130,000 to 150,000 clones, with 84% seen only once. In total, the top ten clones hold roughly 6.2% of the sample.

Reading the germline V gene gives CDR1 MNHEY and CDR2 SVGAGI. V is pruned by 5 bases and J by 4 bases, leaving 5 bases of the junction without a gene match. From cysteine to phenylalanine, the CDR3 is 15 amino acids long. Kept here is only the CDR3 DNA, which spans 45 bases and is read in frame from base 1. The data are from a study of blood T cell repertoires in COVID-19 (dated by TCRdb to about 2020). Study-level background: Samples from collaborators originated in the United States, Italy and Spain and spanned both the acute and convalescent phases of COVID-19. The prospective study material was composed of cDNA or gDNA derived from T cells, B-cell-depleted T cells, or PBMCs. Subjects who had been exposed to COVID-19, were actively infected with it, or had recovered from it provided the deeply sampled blood TCRbeta repertoires that made up the dataset. The repertoires were made available in a free public database intended to serve as a resource for research on the immune response to SARS-CoV-2. The samples were drawn from two sources: the first 160 participants of the ongoing ImmuneRACE study, and some 1,300 subjects contributed by 6 global collaborators. Nearly every sample came with metadata listing a de-identified subject ID, COVID-19 status, age in years and sex. Where available, HLA class I and class II types were taken from metadata supplied by the sample provider and were not determined by assay-based typing.

Enrolling through a virtual design, the prospective study's participants ranged in age from roughly 18 to 100 years and lived across roughly 24 United States geographic areas. To assign participants to cohorts, the prospective study relied on clinical history that participants themselves reported in a screening survey and a study questionnaire. Exposed participants had been in contact with someone with a PCR-confirmed or clinician-diagnosed COVID-19 case within 2 weeks of study entry. In the prospective study, mobile phlebotomists collected whole blood, serum and a nasopharyngeal or oropharyngeal swab from each participant. Prospective study participants could optionally give additional blood draws and questionnaires over an approximately two-month period. Before DNA extraction, blood samples from the prospective study were shipped at room temperature or frozen. Study-wide conclusions, independent of this receptor: How much clinical and demographic metadata was included differed by source and by participant, and the metadata was provided uncurated.

This chain is built from TRBV6-5 and TRBJ2-2; TRBD2 matches 9 bases in the middle. The sequencing sample was made of PBMCs or T cells enriched from blood (not recorded which). The TCR was taken from a woman aged 45-65 years who had been exposed to COVID-19. The CDR3: CASSPGLAFTGELFF. The nucleotides are TGTGCCAGCAGTCCGGGACTAGCTTTCACCGGGGAGCTGTTTTTT.